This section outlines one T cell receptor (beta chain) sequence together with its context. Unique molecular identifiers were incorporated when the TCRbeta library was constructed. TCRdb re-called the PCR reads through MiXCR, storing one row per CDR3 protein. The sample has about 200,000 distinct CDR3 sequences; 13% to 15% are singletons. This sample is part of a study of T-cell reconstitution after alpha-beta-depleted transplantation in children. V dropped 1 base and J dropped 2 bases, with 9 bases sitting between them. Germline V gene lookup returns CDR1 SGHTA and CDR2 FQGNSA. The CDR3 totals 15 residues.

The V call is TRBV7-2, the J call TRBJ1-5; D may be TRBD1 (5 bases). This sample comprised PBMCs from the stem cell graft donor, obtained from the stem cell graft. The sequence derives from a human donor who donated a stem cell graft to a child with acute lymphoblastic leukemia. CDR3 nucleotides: TGTGCCAGCAGCTTAGACTCCAGGGGCAATCAGCCCCAGCATTTT. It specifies CASSLDSRGNQPQHF.